This T cell receptor beta chain was identified during a study of T cells in Graves' hyperthyroidism and ophthalmopathy. Amplification targeted TCR beta CDR3 regions from RNA transcripts. The TCR CDR3 first-round RT-PCR relied on the HTBI primer set. A single record per CDR3 protein comes from TCRdb applying MiXCR to the multiplex PCR reads. The sample contains 500,000 to 600,000 distinct CDR3 sequences, around 50% of which appear only once. The study's findings and limits: Among thyroid clonotypes expanded above 0.001, most also appeared in blood.

On this clonotype: Its antigen is not known.

The study based diagnoses on clinical symptoms, serum thyroxine and TRAb, thyroid ultrasound and orbital computed tomography. The CDR3 runs to 15 residues. The germline CDR1 and CDR2 sequences are SGHTA and FQGTGA. V trimming: 5 bases; J trimming: 2 bases; junction bases outside the gene matches: 6. Source material: peripheral blood or thyroid tissue (not recorded which). V and J are TRBV7-3 and TRBJ2-5; TRBD2 aligns across 9 bases. The source of this sequence is an adult woman with Graves' disease, either hyperthyroidism or ophthalmopathy (not recorded which). CDR3 residues: CASSVGLAGQETQYF. Here the CDR3 DNA reads TGTGCCAGCAGCGTGGGGCTAGCGGGACAAGAGACCCAGTACTTC.